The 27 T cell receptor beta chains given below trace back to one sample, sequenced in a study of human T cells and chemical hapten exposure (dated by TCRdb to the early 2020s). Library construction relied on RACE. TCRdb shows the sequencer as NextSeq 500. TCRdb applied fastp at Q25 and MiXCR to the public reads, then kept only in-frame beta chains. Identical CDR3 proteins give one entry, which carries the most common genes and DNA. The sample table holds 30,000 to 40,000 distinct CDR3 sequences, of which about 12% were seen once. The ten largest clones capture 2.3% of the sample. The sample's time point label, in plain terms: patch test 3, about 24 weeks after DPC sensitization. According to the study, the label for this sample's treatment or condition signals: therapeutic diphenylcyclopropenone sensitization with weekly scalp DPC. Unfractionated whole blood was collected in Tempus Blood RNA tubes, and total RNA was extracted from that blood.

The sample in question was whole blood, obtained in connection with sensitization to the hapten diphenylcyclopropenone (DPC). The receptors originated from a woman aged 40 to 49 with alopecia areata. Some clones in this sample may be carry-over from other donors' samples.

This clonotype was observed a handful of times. The CDR3 DNA follows: TGTGCAAGTCGCTTAGCCCAAACAAACGGGGGGGTTCCCTACAATGAGCAGTTCTTC. Encoded protein: CASRLAQTNGGVPYNEQFF. The J gene is TRBJ2-1, the V gene TRBV12-2; TRBD1 is the table's D call and was not checked against the DNA. TRBV12-2 is termed a pseudogene. The CDR3 runs 19 residues.

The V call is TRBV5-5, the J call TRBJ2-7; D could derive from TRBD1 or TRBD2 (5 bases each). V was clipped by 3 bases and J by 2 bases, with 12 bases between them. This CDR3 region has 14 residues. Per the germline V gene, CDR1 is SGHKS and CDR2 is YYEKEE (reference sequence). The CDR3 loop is CASSSGRGAYEQYF. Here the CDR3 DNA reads TGTGCCAGCAGCTCTGGTCGGGGCGCCTACGAGCAGTACTTC.

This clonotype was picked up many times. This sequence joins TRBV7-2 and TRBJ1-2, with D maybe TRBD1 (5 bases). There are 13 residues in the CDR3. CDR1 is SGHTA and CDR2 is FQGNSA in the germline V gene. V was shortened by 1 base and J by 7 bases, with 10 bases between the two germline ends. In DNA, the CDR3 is TGTGCCAGCAGCTTAGAGGTTGGGGGTGGCTACACCTTC. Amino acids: CASSLEVGGGYTF.

CDR3 DNA: TGTGCCAGCAGCTTAGATCTCTTAGGGACCCAGTACTTC. Amino acid sequence: CASSLDLLGTQYF. V usage is TRBV7-2 and J usage is TRBJ2-5; D not certain. The V gene lost 1 base and the J gene lost 7 bases, with 10 bases spanning the gap. The germline V gene encodes CDR1 SGHTA and CDR2 FQGNSA. This CDR3 has 13 amino acids.

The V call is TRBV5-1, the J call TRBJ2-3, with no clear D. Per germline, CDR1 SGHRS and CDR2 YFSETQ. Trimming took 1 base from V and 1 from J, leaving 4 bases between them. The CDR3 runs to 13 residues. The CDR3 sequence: CASSLQGTDTQYF. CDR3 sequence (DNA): TGCGCCAGCAGCTTGCAGGGCACAGATACGCAGTATTTT.

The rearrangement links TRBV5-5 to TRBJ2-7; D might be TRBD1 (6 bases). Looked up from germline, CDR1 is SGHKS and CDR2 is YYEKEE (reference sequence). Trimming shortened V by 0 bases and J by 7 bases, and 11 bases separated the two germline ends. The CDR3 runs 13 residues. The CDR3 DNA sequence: TGTGCCAGCAGCTTGGAGAGGGGGTTAGAGCAGTACTTC. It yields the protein CASSLERGLEQYF. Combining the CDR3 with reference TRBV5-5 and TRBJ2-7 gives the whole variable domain DAGVTQSPTHLIKTRGQQVTLRCSPISGHKSVSWYQQVLGQGPQFIFQYYEKEERGRGNFPDRFSARQFPNYSSELNVNALLLGDSALYLCASSLERGLEQYFGPGTRLTVT.

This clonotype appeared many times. Here the CDR3 reads CASSSTAGAHEQFF. In DNA form, the CDR3 reads TGTGCCAGCAGCTCGACAGCGGGGGCACACGAGCAGTTCTTC. This chain links TRBV7-8 with TRBJ2-1, with 8 bases lining up with TRBD2. This CDR3 is built from 14 residues. V dropped 4 bases and J dropped 10; count of bases not matched to a gene: 9. CDR1 SGHVS and CDR2 FQNEAQ come from the germline V gene.

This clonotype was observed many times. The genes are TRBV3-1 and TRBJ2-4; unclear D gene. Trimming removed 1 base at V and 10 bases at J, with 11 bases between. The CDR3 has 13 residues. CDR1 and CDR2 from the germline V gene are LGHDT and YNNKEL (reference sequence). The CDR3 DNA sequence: TGTGCCAGCAGCCAAGCTTTCGCAGTTATTCAGTACTTC. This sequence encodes CASSQAFAVIQYF. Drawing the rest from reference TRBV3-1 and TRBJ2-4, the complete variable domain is DTAVSQTPKYLVTQMGNDKSIKCEQNLGHDTMYWYKQDSKKFLKIMFSYNNKELIINETVPNRFSPKSPDKAHLNLHINSLELGDSAVYFCASSQAFAVIQYFGAGTRLSVL.

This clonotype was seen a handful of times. The CDR3, as DNA: TGTGCCAGCAGTATCCGGGACAGCTACGAGCAGTACTTC. Its translation: CASSIRDSYEQYF. J is TRBJ2-7 and V is TRBV2; 7 nucleotides align to TRBD1. There are 13 residues in the CDR3. V shed 5 bases, J shed 3 bases, and the junction held 4 bases outside the gene matches. CDR1 SNHLY and CDR2 FYNNEI come from the germline V gene.

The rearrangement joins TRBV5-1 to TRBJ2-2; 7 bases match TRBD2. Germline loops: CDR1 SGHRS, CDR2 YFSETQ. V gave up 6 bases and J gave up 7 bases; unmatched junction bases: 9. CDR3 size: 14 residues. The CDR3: CASTRSGNGGELFF. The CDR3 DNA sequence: TGCGCCAGCACTCGCAGCGGGAACGGCGGGGAGCTGTTTTTT.

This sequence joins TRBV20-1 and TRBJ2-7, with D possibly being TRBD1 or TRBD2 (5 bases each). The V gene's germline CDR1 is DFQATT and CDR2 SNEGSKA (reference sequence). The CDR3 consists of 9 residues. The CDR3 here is CSRDGEQYF. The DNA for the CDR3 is TGCAGCCGGGACGGAGAGCAGTACTTC.

CDR3 in amino acids: CATAPVPYEQYF. The CDR3 bases are TGTGCCACCGCCCCGGTCCCCTACGAGCAGTACTTC. The V gene is TRBV28, the J gene TRBJ2-7; unclear D gene. The germline V and J ends were trimmed by 10 bases and 2 bases, with 12 bases remaining between them. CDR1 is MDHEN, CDR2 SYDVKM, per germline. This CDR3 has 12 residues. The complete variable domain, with remaining parts taken from reference TRBV28 and TRBJ2-7, reads DVKVTQSSRYLVKRTGEKVFLECVQDMDHENMFWYRQDPGLGLRLIYFSYDVKMKEKGDIPEGYSVSREKKERFSLILESASTNQTSMYLCATAPVPYEQYFGPGTRLTVT.

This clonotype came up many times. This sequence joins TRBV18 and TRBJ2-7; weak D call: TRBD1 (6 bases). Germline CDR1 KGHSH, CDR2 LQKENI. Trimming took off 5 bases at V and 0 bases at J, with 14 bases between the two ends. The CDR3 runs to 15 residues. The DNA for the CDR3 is TGTGCCAGCTCAAGCAGGGGCCTTTTCTCCTACGAGCAGTACTTC. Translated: CASSSRGLFSYEQYF.

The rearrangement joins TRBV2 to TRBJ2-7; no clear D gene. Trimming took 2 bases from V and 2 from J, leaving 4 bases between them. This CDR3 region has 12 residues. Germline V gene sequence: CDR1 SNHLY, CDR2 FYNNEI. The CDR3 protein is CASSELAYEQYF. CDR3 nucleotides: TGTGCCAGCAGTGAACTAGCCTACGAGCAGTACTTC.

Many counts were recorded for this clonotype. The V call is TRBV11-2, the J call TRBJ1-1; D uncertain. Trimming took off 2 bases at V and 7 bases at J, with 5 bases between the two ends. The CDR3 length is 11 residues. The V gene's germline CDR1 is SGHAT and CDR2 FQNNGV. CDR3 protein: CASSLSLEAFF. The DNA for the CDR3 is TGTGCCAGCAGCTTAAGCCTTGAAGCTTTCTTT.

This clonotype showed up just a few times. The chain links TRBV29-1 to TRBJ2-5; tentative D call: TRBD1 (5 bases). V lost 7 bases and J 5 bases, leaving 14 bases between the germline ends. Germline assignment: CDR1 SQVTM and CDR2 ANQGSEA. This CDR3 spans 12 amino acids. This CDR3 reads CSATTGDETQYF. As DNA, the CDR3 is TGCAGCGCCACCACAGGAGACGAGACCCAGTACTTC.

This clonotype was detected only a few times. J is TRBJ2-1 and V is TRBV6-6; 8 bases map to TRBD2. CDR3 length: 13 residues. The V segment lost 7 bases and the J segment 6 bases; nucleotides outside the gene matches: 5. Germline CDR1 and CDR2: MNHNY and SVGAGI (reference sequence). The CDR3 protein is CASTNGLANEQFF. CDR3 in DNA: TGTGCCAGCACCAACGGACTAGCCAATGAGCAGTTCTTC.

CDR3 amino acids: CASSTLAGGPDTQYF. CDR3 DNA: TGTGCCAGTAGTACCCTAGCGGGGGGCCCAGATACGCAGTATTTT. V gene TRBV19 combines with J gene TRBJ2-3, with TRBD2 identical over 11 bases. Germline CDR1 LNHDA, CDR2 SQIVND (reference sequence). V lost 4 bases to trimming and J lost 4 bases; unmatched junction nucleotides: 4. This CDR3 has 15 residues.

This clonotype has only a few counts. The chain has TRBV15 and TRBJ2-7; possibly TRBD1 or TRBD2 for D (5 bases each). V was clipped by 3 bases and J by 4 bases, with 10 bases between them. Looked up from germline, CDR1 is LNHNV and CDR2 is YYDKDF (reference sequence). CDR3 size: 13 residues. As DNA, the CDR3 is TGTGCCACCAGCAGTCAGAGGGGATACGAGCAGTACTTC. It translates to CATSSQRGYEQYF.

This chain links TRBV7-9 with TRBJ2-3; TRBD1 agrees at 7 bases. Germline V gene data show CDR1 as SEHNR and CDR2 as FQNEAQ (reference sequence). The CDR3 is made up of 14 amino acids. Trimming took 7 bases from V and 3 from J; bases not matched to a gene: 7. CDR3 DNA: TGTGCCAGCAAGCTAGGGGGCCTGACAGATACGCAGTATTTT. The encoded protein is CASKLGGLTDTQYF.

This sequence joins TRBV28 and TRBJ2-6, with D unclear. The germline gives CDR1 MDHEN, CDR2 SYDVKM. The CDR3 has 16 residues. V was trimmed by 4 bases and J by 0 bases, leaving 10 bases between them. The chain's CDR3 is CASSSVHLSGANVLTF. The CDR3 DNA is TGTGCCAGCAGTTCCGTACACCTCTCTGGGGCCAACGTCCTGACTTTC.

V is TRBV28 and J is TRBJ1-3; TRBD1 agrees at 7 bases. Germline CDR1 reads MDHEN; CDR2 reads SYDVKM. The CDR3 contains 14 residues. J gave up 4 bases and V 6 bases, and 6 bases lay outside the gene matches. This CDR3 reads CASRPDRDGNTIYF. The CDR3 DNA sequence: TGTGCCAGCAGACCTGACAGGGACGGAAACACCATATATTTT.

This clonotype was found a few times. In nucleotides, the CDR3 is TGCAGCTTGACCGCCGGGAGCACTGAAGCTTTCTTT. This gives the protein CSLTAGSTEAFF. The chain combines TRBV29-1 with TRBJ1-1; no clear D. Germline V lookup: CDR1 SQVTM, CDR2 ANQGSEA. Trimming pared 8 bases from V and 4 bases from J, leaving 14 bases between. CDR3 size: 12 residues.

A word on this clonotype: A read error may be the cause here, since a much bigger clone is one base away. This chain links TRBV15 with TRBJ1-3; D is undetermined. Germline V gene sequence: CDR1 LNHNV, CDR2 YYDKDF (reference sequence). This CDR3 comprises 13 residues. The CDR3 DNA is TGTGTCACCAGCGGAAACTCTGGAAACACCATATATTTT. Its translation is CVTSGNSGNTIYF.

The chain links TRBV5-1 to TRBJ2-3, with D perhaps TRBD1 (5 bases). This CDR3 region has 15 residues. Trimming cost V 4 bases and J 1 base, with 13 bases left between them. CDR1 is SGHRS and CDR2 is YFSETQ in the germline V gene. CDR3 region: CASSGAFTGTDTQYF. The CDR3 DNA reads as TGCGCCAGCAGCGGGGCCTTCACGGGCACAGATACGCAGTATTTT.

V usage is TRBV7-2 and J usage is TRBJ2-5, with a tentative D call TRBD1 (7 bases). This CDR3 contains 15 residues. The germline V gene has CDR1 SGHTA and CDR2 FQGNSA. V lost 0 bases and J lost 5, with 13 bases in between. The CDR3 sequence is CASSLAPSGGETQYF. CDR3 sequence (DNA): TGTGCCAGCAGCTTAGCGCCGTCAGGGGGGGAGACCCAGTACTTC.

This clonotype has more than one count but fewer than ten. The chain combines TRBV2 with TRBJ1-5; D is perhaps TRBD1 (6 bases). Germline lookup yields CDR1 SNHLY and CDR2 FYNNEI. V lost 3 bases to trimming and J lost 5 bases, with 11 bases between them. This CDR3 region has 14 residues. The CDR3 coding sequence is TGTGCCAGCAGTGAGGCTACAGGGCATCAGCCCCAGCATTTT. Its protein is CASSEATGHQPQHF.